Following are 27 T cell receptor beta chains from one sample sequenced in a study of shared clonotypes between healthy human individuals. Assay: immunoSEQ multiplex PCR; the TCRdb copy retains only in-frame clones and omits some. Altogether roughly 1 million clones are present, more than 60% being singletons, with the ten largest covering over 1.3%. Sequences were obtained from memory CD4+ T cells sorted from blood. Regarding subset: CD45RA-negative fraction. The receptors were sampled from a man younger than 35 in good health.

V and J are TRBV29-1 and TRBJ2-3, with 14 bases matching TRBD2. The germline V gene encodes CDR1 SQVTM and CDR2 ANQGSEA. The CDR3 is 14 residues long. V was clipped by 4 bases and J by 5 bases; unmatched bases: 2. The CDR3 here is CSVGTSGGRDTQYF. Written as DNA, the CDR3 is TGCAGCGTTGGGACTAGCGGGGGGCGAGATACGCAGTATTTT.

Here the CDR3 DNA reads TGTGCCTGGAGTCTACCCTCGGGGGGGAATTCACCCCTCCACTTT. As protein: CAWSLPSGGNSPLHF. The chain is built from TRBV30 and TRBJ1-6, with D perhaps matching TRBD1 (5 bases). The CDR3 runs 15 residues. From germline, CDR1 is GTSNPN and CDR2 SVGIG (reference sequence). Trimming stripped 2 bases from V and 7 bases from J, with 15 bases between. Together with reference TRBV30 and TRBJ1-6, the CDR3 gives the full variable domain: SQTIHQWPATLVQPVGSPLSLECTVEGTSNPNLYWYRQAAGRGLQLLFYSVGIGQISSEVPQNLSASRPQDRQFILSSKKLLLSDSGFYLCAWSLPSGGNSPLHFGNGTRLTVT.

CDR3 sequence: CASSLVSTNTEAFF. CDR3 DNA: TGTGCCAGCAGCTTAGTATCGACGAACACTGAAGCTTTCTTT. The chain carries TRBV7-9 and TRBJ1-1; D is unclear. CDR1 is SEHNR and CDR2 is FQNEAQ in the germline V gene (reference sequence). V was clipped by 1 base and J by 1 base, with 7 bases between them. The CDR3 has 14 amino acids.

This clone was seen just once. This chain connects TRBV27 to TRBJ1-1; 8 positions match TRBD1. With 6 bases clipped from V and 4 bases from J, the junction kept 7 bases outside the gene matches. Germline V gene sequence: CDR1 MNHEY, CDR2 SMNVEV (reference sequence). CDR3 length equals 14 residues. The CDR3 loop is CASRSWDRLTEAFF. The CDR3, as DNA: TGTGCCAGCAGATCTTGGGACAGGCTCACTGAAGCTTTCTTT.

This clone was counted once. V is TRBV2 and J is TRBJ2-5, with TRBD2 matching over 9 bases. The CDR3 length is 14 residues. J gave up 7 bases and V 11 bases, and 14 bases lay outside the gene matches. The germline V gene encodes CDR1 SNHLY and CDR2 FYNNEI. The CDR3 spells CAAPPSGAPRTQYF. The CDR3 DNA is TGTGCCGCCCCCCCTAGCGGGGCCCCTCGGACCCAGTACTTC.

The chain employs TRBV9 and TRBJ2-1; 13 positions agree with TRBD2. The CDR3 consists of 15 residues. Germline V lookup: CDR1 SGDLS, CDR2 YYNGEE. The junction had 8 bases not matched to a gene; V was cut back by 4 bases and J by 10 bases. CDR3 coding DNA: TGTGCCAGCAGCCGCGGACTAGCGGGAGATGGAGAGCAGTTCTTC. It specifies CASSRGLAGDGEQFF. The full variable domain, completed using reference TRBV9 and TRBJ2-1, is DSGVTQTPKHLITATGQRVTLRCSPRSGDLSVYWYQQSLDQGLQFLIQYYNGEERAKGNILERFSAQQFPDLHSELNLSSLELGDSALYFCASSRGLAGDGEQFFGPGTRLTVL.

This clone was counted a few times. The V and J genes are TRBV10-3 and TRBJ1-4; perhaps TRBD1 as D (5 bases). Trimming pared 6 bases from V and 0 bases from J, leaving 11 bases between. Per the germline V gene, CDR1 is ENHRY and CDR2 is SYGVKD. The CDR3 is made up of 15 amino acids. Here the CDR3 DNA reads TGTGCCATCAGGCAAGGGACTCCAACTAATGAAAAACTGTTTTTT. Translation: CAIRQGTPTNEKLFF.

CDR3 nucleotides: TGTGCCAGCAGCTCCGGACTTAAAGAGACCCAGTACTTC. Its protein product is CASSSGLKETQYF. The chain employs TRBV11-2 and TRBJ2-5, with D perhaps matching TRBD2 (5 bases). The V gene's germline CDR1 is SGHAT and CDR2 FQNNGV. The CDR3 is made up of 13 amino acids. Trimming removed 4 bases at V and 3 bases at J, with 9 bases between.

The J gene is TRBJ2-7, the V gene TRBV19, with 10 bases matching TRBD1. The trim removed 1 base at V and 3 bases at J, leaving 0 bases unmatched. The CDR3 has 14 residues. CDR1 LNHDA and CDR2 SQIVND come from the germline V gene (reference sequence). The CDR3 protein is CASSIGTGGYEQYF. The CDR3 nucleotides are TGTGCCAGTAGTATAGGGACAGGGGGCTACGAGCAGTACTTC.

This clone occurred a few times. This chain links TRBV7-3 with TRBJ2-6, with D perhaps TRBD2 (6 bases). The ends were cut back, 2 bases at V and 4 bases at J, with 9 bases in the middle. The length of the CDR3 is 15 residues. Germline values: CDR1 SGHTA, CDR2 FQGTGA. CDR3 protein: CASSLATSGANVLTF. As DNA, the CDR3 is TGTGCCAGCAGCTTAGCAACTAGCGGGGCCAACGTCCTGACTTTC.

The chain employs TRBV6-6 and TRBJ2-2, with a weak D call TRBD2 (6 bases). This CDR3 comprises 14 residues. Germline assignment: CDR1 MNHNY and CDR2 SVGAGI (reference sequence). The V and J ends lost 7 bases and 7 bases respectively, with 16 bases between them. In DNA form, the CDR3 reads TGTGCCAGCACCACACGGGAGAGCGGCGGGGAGCTGTTTTTT. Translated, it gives CASTTRESGGELFF.

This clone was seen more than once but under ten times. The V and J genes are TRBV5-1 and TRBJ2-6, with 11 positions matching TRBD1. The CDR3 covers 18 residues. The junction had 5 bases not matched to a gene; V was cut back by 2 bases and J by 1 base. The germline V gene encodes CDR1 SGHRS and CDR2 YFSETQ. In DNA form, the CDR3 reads TGCGCCAGCAGCTTTCTGGGACAGGGGGTTTCTGGGGCCAACGTCCTGACTTTC. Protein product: CASSFLGQGVSGANVLTF.

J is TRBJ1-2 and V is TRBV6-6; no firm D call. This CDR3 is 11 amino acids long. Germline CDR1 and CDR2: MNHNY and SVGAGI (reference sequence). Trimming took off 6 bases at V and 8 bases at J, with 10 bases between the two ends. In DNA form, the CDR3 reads TGTGCCAGCAGCTCCCTGGGGGGCTACACCTTC. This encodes CASSSLGGYTF.

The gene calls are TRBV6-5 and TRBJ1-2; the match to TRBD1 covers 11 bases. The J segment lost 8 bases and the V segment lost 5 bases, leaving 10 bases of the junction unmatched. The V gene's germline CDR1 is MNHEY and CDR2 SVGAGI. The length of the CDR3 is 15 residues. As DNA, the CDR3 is TGTGCCAGCAGTAAACGGACAGGGGGCGTCCGGGGCTACACCTTC. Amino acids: CASSKRTGGVRGYTF.

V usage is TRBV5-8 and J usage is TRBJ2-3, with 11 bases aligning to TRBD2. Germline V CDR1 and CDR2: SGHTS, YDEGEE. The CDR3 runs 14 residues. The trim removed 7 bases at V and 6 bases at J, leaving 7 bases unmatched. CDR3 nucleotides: TGTGCCAGCGCCACTAGCGGGAGAACTGATACGCAGTATTTT. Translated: CASATSGRTDTQYF.

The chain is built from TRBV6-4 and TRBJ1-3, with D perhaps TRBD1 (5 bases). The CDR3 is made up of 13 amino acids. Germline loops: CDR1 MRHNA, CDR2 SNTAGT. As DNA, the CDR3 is TGTACTCCGGTCAGGGACCTTGGAAACACCATATATTTT. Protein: CTPVRDLGNTIYF.

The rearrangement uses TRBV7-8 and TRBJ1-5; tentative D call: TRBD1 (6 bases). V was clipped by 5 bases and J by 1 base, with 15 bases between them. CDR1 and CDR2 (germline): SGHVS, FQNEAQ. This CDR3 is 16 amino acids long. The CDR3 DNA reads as TGTGCCAGCAGCCCCCGGGACACCCCAAGCAATCAGCCCCAGCATTTT. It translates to CASSPRDTPSNQPQHF.

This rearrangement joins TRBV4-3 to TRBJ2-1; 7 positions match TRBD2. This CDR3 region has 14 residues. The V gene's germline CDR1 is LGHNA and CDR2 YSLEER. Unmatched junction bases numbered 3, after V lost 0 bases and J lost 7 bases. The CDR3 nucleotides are TGCGCCAGCAGCCAAGAGGATAGCGGGAATGAGCAGTTCTTC. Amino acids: CASSQEDSGNEQFF.

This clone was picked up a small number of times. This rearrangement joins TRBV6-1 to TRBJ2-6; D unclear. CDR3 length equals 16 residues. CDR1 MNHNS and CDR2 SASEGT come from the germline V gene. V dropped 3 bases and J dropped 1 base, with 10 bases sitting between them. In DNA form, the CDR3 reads TGTGCCAGCAGTGAGGGCAGTCTGTCTGGGGCCAACGTCCTGACTTTC. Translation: CASSEGSLSGANVLTF.

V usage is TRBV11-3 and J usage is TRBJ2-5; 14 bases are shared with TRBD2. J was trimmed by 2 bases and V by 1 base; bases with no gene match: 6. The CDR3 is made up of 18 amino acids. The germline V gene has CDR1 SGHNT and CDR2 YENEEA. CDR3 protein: CASSLGIGLAGGQETQYF. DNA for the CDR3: TGTGCCAGCAGCTTAGGGATCGGACTAGCGGGAGGACAAGAGACCCAGTACTTC.

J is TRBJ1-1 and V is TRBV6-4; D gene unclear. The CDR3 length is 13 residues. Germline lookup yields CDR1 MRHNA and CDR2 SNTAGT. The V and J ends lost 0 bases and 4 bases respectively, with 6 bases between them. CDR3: CASSDSLGTEAFF. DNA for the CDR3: TGTGCCAGCAGTGACTCCCTGGGCACTGAAGCTTTCTTT.

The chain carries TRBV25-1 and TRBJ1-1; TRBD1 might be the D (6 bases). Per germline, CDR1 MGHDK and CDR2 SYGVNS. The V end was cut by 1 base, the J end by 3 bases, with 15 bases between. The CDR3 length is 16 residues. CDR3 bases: TGTGCCAGCAGTGAATCCGGCAGGGGTGGGCACACTGAAGCTTTCTTT. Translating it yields CASSESGRGGHTEAFF.

In DNA form, the CDR3 reads TGCGCCAGCAGCCCCCTGGGGGGGCCCTACCCGTATGGCTACACCTTC. It is translated as CASSPLGGPYPYGYTF. The rearrangement uses TRBV4-1 and TRBJ1-2; a possible D gene is TRBD1 (6 bases). Trimming removed 4 bases from V and 5 bases from J, with 20 bases in between. CDR1 is MGHRA and CDR2 is YSYEKL in the germline V gene. The CDR3 has 16 residues.

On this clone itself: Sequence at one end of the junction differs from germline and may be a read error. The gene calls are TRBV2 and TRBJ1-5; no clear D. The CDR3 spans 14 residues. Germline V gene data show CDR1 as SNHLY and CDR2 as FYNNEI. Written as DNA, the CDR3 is TGTGCCAGCAGCGAAGGGCAGACCAATCAGCCCCAGCATTTT. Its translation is CASSEGQTNQPQHF.

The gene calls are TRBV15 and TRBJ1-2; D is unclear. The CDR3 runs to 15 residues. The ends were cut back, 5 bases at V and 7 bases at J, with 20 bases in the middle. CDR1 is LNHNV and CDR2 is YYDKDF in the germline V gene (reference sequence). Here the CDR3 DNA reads TGTGCCACCAGCCCCCCGGGCCAGGTCTTCCTTGGCTACACCTTC. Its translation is CATSPPGQVFLGYTF. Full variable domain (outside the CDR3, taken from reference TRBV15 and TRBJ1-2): DAMVIQNPRYQVTQFGKPVTLSCSQTLNHNVMYWYQQKSSQAPKLLFHYYDKDFNNEADTPDNFQSRRPNTSFCFLDIRSPGLGDTAMYLCATSPPGQVFLGYTFGSGTRLTVV.

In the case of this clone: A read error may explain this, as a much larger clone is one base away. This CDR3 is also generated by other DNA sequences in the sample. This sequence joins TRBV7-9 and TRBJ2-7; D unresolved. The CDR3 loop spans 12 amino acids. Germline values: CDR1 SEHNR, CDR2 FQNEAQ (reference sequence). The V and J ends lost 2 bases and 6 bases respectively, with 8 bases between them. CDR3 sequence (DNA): TGTGCCAGCAGCTTAAGCGTGGGCGAGCAGTACTTC. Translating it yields CASSLSVGEQYF.

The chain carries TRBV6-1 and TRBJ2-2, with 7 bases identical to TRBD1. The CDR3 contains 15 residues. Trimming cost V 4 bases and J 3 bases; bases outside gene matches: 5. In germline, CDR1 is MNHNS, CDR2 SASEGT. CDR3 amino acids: CASSGGTEHTGELFF. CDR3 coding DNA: TGTGCCAGCAGTGGGGGGACAGAGCACACCGGGGAGCTGTTTTTT.